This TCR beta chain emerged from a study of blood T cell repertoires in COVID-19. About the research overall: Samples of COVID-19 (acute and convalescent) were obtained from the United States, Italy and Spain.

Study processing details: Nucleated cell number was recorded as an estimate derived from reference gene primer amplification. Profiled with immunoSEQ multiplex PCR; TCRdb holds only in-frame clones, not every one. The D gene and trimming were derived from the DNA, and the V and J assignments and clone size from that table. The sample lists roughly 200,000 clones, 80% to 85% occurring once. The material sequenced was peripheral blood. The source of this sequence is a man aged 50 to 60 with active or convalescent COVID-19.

This chain's CDR3 is CASSLYRGVGGELFF. The CDR3 nucleotides read TGTGCCAGCAGCCTATACAGGGGTGTCGGAGGGGAGCTGTTTTTT. This chain joins TRBV14 and TRBJ2-2, with 7 bases fitting TRBD1. V lost 4 bases to trimming and J lost 8 bases; unmatched junction nucleotides: 10. The CDR3 consists of 15 residues. Germline lookup yields CDR1 SGHDN and CDR2 FVKESK.